The rows below give T cell receptor beta chains drawn from one sample of a study of cytomegalovirus exposure and HLA in healthy donors. Sequencing was performed with immunoSEQ multiplex PCR; in TCRdb, only in-frame clones are kept and a portion is missing. Of 200,000 to 250,000 clones in the sample, roughly 80% are singletons; the top ten hold 15% to 18%. Sequencing input: PBMCs. These receptors came from a man aged 35 to 55 in good health and CMV-seronegative. The CDR3 runs from the conserved cysteine through the conserved F or W. The D gene is left open where the match is weak. The size of a clone is reported for some rows only, either as once, few or many, or as a class for expanded clones.

-	-	TRBV6-1	TRBJ2-3	CASIAPSTDTQYF	TGTGCCAGCATCGCGCCCAGCACAGATACGCAGTATTTT
-	TRBD2	TRBV27	TRBJ2-1	CASSLGLADEQFF	TGTGCCAGCAGTTTGGGACTAGCGGACGAGCAGTTCTTC
-	-	TRBV9	TRBJ2-7	CASSVDNYPYEQYF	TGTGCCAGCAGCGTAGATAACTATCCCTACGAGCAGTACTTC
-	TRBD2	TRBV7-3	TRBJ2-1	CASSSPSGRAHNEQFF	TGTGCCAGCAGCTCCCCTAGCGGGAGGGCTCACAATGAGCAGTTCTTC
-	TRBD2	TRBV7-9	TRBJ2-1	CASSGGGIYNEQFF	TGTGCCAGCAGCGGGGGGGGGATCTACAATGAGCAGTTCTTC
-	-	TRBV7-2	TRBJ2-7	CASSLVAGTYEQYF	TGTGCCAGCAGCTTAGTAGCTGGTACCTACGAGCAGTACTTC
few	-	TRBV10-3	TRBJ1-5	CAISESNSLPPQHF	TGTGCCATCAGTGAGTCTAACTCCTTACCGCCCCAGCATTTT
-	TRBD2	TRBV12-5	TRBJ2-2	CASGLRGGGDTGELFF	TGTGCTAGTGGTTTGCGGGGCGGGGGAGACACCGGGGAGCTGTTTTTT
-	-	TRBV5-8	TRBJ1-6	CASSLGQNEFRSPLHF	TGTGCCAGCAGCTTGGGGCAGAATGAATTCAGGTCACCCCTCCACTTT
-	TRBD2	TRBV30	TRBJ2-1	CAWSISGGFYNEQFF	TGTGCCTGGAGCATCAGCGGGGGATTCTACAATGAGCAGTTCTTC
-	-	TRBV7-2	TRBJ1-1	CASSWTEAVNTEAFF	TGTGCCAGCAGCTGGACAGAGGCGGTGAACACTGAAGCTTTCTTT
-	-	TRBV6-4	TRBJ2-7	CASSDSDTYEQYF	TGTGCCAGCAGTGACTCGGACACCTACGAGCAGTACTTC
few	TRBD1	TRBV2	TRBJ1-1	CASSEEGGRNTEAFF	TGTGCCAGCAGTGAAGAAGGGGGCCGGAACACTGAAGCTTTCTTT
-	-	TRBV7-2	TRBJ2-3	CASRRSTSSTDTQYF	TGTGCCAGCAGGCGGTCGACTAGTAGCACAGATACGCAGTATTTT
few	-	TRBV5-4	TRBJ2-5	CASSLVGSEAETQYF	TGTGCCAGCAGCTTGGTTGGCTCGGAGGCAGAGACCCAGTACTTC
-	TRBD1	TRBV5-1	TRBJ1-2	CASSSQGQQYGYTF	TGCGCCAGCAGCTCCCAGGGACAGCAATATGGCTACACCTTC
-	-	TRBV9	TRBJ2-3	CASSSRVSTDTQYF	TGTGCCAGCAGCTCCCGGGTTAGCACAGATACGCAGTATTTT
-	TRBD1	TRBV7-8	TRBJ2-5	CASSLGQKETQYF	TGTGCCAGCAGCCTGGGACAGAAAGAGACCCAGTACTTC
-	-	TRBV6-5	TRBJ1-3	CASSRWTGLGNTIYF	TGTGCCAGCAGTAGATGGACGGGGTTAGGTAACACCATATATTTT
-	-	TRBV10-3	TRBJ1-1	CAVQQGNTEAFF	TGTGCCGTTCAACAGGGGAACACTGAAGCTTTCTTT
few	TRBD2	TRBV11-2	TRBJ2-2	CASSPLASGGTGELFF	TGTGCCAGCAGCCCCTTGGCTAGCGGGGGAACCGGGGAGCTGTTTTTT
few	TRBD1	TRBV29-1	TRBJ1-1	CSVEDRQGSTEAFF	TGCAGCGTTGAAGATCGACAGGGGAGCACTGAAGCTTTCTTT
-	-	TRBV4-1	TRBJ2-7	CASSRGSRDEYEQYF	TGCGCCAGCAGTCGGGGGTCACGGGACGAATACGAGCAGTACTTC
few	TRBD1	TRBV7-9	TRBJ2-1	CASSRDRGPPPYNEQFF	TGTGCCAGCAGCCGGGACAGGGGCCCCCCACCATACAATGAGCAGTTCTTC
few	TRBD1	TRBV7-9	TRBJ1-2	CASSRGQGNYGYTF	TGTGCCAGCAGCCGGGGACAGGGGAACTATGGCTACACCTTC
-	-	TRBV27	TRBJ2-6	CASSLEHKGGANVLTF	TGTGCCAGCAGTCTAGAACACAAGGGGGGGGCCAACGTCCTGACTTTC
-	TRBD2	TRBV7-9	TRBJ2-1	CASSLRAGGVNEQFF	TGTGCCAGCAGCTTAAGAGCGGGAGGGGTCAATGAGCAGTTCTTC
-	TRBD1	TRBV6-6	TRBJ1-4	CASRDRAGEKLFF	TGTGCCAGCAGAGACAGGGCGGGAGAAAAACTGTTTTTT
-	-	TRBV7-3	TRBJ2-7	CASSSQQGSEQYF	TGTGCCAGCAGCTCACAACAGGGATCCGAGCAGTACTTC
-	-	TRBV27	TRBJ1-1	CASQTRRGEAFF	TGTGCCAGCCAGACTCGACGGGGTGAAGCTTTCTTT
few	TRBD1	TRBV11-2	TRBJ2-5	CASRKGQGSRGETQYF	TGTGCCAGCAGAAAGGGACAGGGGTCGCGTGGGGAGACCCAGTACTTC
-	TRBD1	TRBV14	TRBJ2-7	CASSFGTGTYEQYF	TGTGCCAGCAGCTTCGGGACAGGAACCTACGAGCAGTACTTC
-	-	TRBV14	TRBJ1-4	CASSHLSGVGEKLFF	TGTGCCAGCAGCCATCTGTCAGGTGTTGGTGAAAAACTGTTTTTT
-	TRBD2	TRBV5-4	TRBJ2-2	CASSATSSGELFF	TGTGCCAGCAGCGCGACTAGCTCCGGGGAGCTGTTTTTT
few	-	TRBV28	TRBJ1-2	CASRGAGGGVYGYTF	TGTGCCAGCAGGGGCGCAGGTGGGGGGGTTTATGGCTACACCTTC
-	-	TRBV23-1	TRBJ1-2	CASTPGSWDGYTF	TGCGCCAGCACCCCGGGATCCTGGGATGGCTACACCTTC
-	-	TRBV5-1	TRBJ2-1	CASSWAGSYNEQFF	TGCGCCAGCAGCTGGGCAGGCTCCTACAATGAGCAGTTCTTC
-	-	TRBV20-1	TRBJ1-1	CSAFGNTEAFF	TGCAGTGCTTTCGGGAACACTGAAGCTTTCTTT
-	-	TRBV9	TRBJ1-6	CASSVNGLYNSPLHF	TGTGCCAGCAGCGTAAACGGACTTTATAATTCACCCCTCCACTTT
-	-	TRBV6-5	TRBJ2-5	CASSYRYDREETQYF	TGTGCCAGCAGTTACCGTTATGACAGAGAAGAGACCCAGTACTTC
-	-	TRBV29-1	TRBJ2-5	CSARVPQETQYF	TGCAGCGCCAGGGTCCCCCAAGAGACCCAGTACTTC
-	TRBD1	TRBV4-2	TRBJ1-1	CASSQGPGQGETEAFF	TGTGCCAGCAGCCAAGGTCCCGGGCAGGGGGAGACTGAAGCTTTCTTT
-	TRBD2	TRBV7-2	TRBJ2-7	CASSLAPGGGASSYEQYF	TGTGCCAGCAGCTTAGCGCCTGGGGGAGGGGCGAGCTCCTACGAGCAGTACTTC
once	-	TRBV5-1	TRBJ1-1	CASSLDRVGTEAFF	TGCGCCAGCAGCTTGGATCGGGTTGGGACTGAAGCTTTCTTT
-	TRBD1	TRBV28	TRBJ1-2	CASSSTGTGFSPYGYTF	TGTGCCAGCAGTTCCACAGGGACAGGCTTTTCCCCCTATGGCTACACCTTC
-	-	TRBV5-6	TRBJ1-4	CASSSNPAGSTNEKLFF	TGTGCCAGCAGCTCGAACCCCGCAGGATCAACTAATGAAAAACTGTTTTTT
-	TRBD2	TRBV27	TRBJ2-5	CASSLSGLAALWETQYF	TGTGCCAGCAGTTTATCGGGACTAGCGGCCTTGTGGGAGACCCAGTACTTC
-	TRBD1	TRBV5-4	TRBJ1-4	CASSSRGPASEKLFF	TGTGCCAGCAGCTCTAGGGGGCCCGCCAGTGAAAAACTGTTTTTT
-	-	TRBV10-3	TRBJ2-1	CAISLGTFNEQFF	TGTGCCATCAGCCTAGGGACTTTCAATGAGCAGTTCTTC